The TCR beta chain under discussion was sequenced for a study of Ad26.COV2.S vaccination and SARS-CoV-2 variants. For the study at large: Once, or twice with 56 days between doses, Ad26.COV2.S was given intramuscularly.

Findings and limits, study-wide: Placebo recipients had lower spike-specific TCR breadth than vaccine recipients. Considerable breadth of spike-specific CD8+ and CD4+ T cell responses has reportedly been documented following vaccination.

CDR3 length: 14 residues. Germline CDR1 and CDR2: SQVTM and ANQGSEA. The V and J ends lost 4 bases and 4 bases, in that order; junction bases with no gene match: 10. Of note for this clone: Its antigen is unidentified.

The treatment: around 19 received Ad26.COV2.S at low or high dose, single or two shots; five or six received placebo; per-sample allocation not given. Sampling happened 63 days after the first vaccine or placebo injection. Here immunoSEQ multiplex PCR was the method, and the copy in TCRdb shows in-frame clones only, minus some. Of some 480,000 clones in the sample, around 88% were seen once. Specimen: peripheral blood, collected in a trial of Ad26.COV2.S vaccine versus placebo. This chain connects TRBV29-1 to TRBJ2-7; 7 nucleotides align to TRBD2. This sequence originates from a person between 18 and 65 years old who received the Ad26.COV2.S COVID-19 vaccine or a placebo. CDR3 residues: CSVVVASGGYEQYF. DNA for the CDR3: TGCAGCGTTGTGGTGGCCTCGGGGGGATACGAGCAGTACTTC.